The source of this T cell receptor (beta chain) is a study of control samples from healthy donors and cancer patients. The CDR3 runs 13 residues. Per the germline V gene, CDR1 is SNHLY and CDR2 is FYNNEI. Trimming took off 7 bases at V and 2 bases at J, with 10 bases between the two ends. Clones were sequenced by immunoSEQ multiplex PCR, and TCRdb holds only the in-frame ones, with some missing. The sample has fewer than 300,000 clones, over 75% seen once; the top ten hold approximately 12%. This receptor was obtained from an older woman with lung cancer. J is TRBJ2-3 and V is TRBV2; D is uncertain. Input material: PBMCs. CDR3 DNA: TGTGCCAGCAAGGAAACAACCACAGATACGCAGTATTTT. Its protein product is CASKETTTDTQYF. Complete variable domain (other parts from reference TRBV2 and TRBJ2-3): EPEVTQTPSHQVTQMGQEVILRCVPISNHLYFYWYRQILGQKVEFLVSFYNNEISEKSEIFDDQFSVERPDGSNFTLKIRSTKLEDSAMYFCASKETTTDTQYFGPGTRLTVL.